This TCR beta chain was captured in a study of shared clonotypes between healthy human individuals (dated by TCRdb to 2020 to 2021). Broadly, across the study: A couple of women and a few men aged 18 to 49 years were included in the cohort. For each donor, CD4 naive and CD4 memory were each run on three plates, CD8 naive on two plates, and CD8 memory on one plate. Blood TCR repertoires of about 5 healthy adults were deeply sequenced to estimate repertoire size and the extent of clonotype sharing between individuals. Libraries were prepared and TCR repertoires were sequenced by different laboratories using diverse techniques, in order to increase sequencing depth and limit assay-specific biases. Each donor's leukapheresis produced roughly between about 0.9 and 9.5 billion PBMCs.

CDR1 and CDR2 are drawn from the germline V gene: MDHEN, SYDVKM. There are 12 amino acids in the CDR3, from cysteine to phenylalanine inclusive. The DNA shown is the 36-base CDR3, in frame from base 1. A distance of 8 bases separates the germline ends of V and J, which lose 5 bases and 6 bases respectively. Donors were healthy HIV-negative adults with no recently reported acute infections or vaccinations. Every donor was a Caucasian adult living in Nashville, Tennessee, USA. CD4+ T cells were enriched through magnetic negative selection, after which naive cells were positively selected on CD45RA and the remaining negative fraction served as the memory subset. Blood was obtained by leukapheresis, after which PBMCs were separated by Ficoll-Histopaque density gradient centrifugation and cryopreserved in liquid nitrogen vapor phase. Purity and quantity of every magnetically sorted T cell population were checked by analytical flow cytometry. Each sorted fraction had its genomic DNA isolated and then quantified by UV absorbance on a Nanodrop 2000c.

Worth noting for this clone: Its specific antigen is unknown. No base-level quality is on record; no much larger clone is a single base apart.

Using the deep immunoSEQ assay, TCR CDR3 regions were amplified from genomic DNA by multiplex PCR. Extracted genomic DNA from each cell subset was spread evenly across all wells of several immunoSEQ 96-well plates, with each plate serving as a replicate. Each replicate PCR for sorted subsets received approximately 220 ng genomic DNA, equal to tens of thousands of T cell genomes. Purified libraries were measured with a Qubit 3.0 fluorometer, size-checked on a Bioanalyzer 2100, and measured again with the KAPA Library Quantification kit. Every immunoSEQ 96-well plate was sequenced on a separate single-read 150-cycle Illumina NextSeq 550 flow cell. The authors' pipeline ran thus. Because the immunoSEQ output included only junctional sequences and no quality scores, the filtering could not be the same as the filtering used for full-length reads. Sequences were annotated with PyIR, a Python wrapper for IgBLAST v1.9, and V/J genes and CDR3 were assigned using IMGT germline references. Reads with weak V/J assignments (E-value above 1e-6), missing CDR3, stop codons, out-of-frame junctions, or ambiguous translated residues were removed. V3J clonotypes were defined as sequences sharing the same inferred V gene, J gene, and CDR3 amino acid sequence. Percentage overlap between repertoires was calculated by dividing the number of shared unique clonotypes by the size of the smaller repertoire. Repertoire richness was assessed with RTK rarefaction, the Chao1 estimator, and Recon v2.1 estimates of unobserved clonotypes. OLGA was used to compute generation probabilities for all TCRbeta clonotypes that the gDNA method yielded from a few donors. As stored in TCRdb, this immuneACCESS dataset retains in-frame rearrangements with V and J assigned. A fraction of the clones does not appear; measured against another copy, unresolved V genes explain less than half of the discrepancy, and the remainder lacks a known reason. That table supplies the V and J calls and clone size; D and trimming were determined from the DNA. Recorded for this sample are over a million clones; 65% to 75% of them occurred a single time. The ten largest account for over 1.3% of the sample.

Study-wide findings and limitations: Based on pairwise subsampling, the degree of clonotype sharing among donors was expected to be affected by sequencing depth. Compared with non-shared clonotypes, the clonotypes found in all four sorted-subset donors had higher generation probabilities. The genetic and exposure-history diversity represented was limited by the small number of donors. About 5% of naive CD4, around 4% of naive CD8, approximately 2% of memory CD4, and less than 0.45% of memory CD8 clonotypes were shared across several donors. Sampling was restricted to blood, and TCR repertoires in tissues likely differ from the TCR repertoires found in blood. Incomplete sequencing was indicated by rarefaction of sorted-subset datasets, despite the large sequencing depth. Estimated clonotype richness was generally larger for naive than for memory subsets.

Sequencing used memory CD4+ T cells sorted from blood. In light of the paper, this sample's cell subset or site label describes: CD45RA-negative fraction. The clonotype originates from a man aged 18 to 35 in good health. The sequence is built from TRBV28 and TRBJ1-3; TRBD1 is a possible D gene, resting on 5 matching bases. The DNA sequence reads TGTGCCAGCAGTCAGGGTGAAAACACCATATATTTT. It encodes CASSQGENTIYF.